Sequencing of this T cell receptor beta chain was carried out in a study of cytomegalovirus exposure and HLA in healthy donors. Note on this clone: The target antigen is unknown.

Trimming left V 4 bases short and J 0 bases short, with 21 bases between. The CDR3 runs 17 residues. The germline gives CDR1 SQVTM, CDR2 ANQGSEA. General study findings and limits: Fewer N-insertions than the roughly 670-donor mean were reportedly shown by an Asian-associated ancestry cluster in a later analysis. The classifier reportedly diagnosed cytomegalovirus status with high sensitivity and specificity. Three chains linked to CMV were shown in vitro to be specific for CMV antigens.

PCR primers comprised 60 Vbeta and 13 Jbeta primers. Clones were sequenced by immunoSEQ multiplex PCR, and TCRdb holds only the in-frame ones, with some missing. The sample lists around 130,000 clones, about 81% occurring once. The chain links TRBV29-1 to TRBJ1-2; D call uncertain. The source is a man aged 40-49 years in good health and CMV-seronegative. Sequencing was carried out using PBMCs. The CDR3 is CSVVHETGRIANYGYTF. The CDR3 nucleotides read TGCAGCGTTGTCCATGAGACGGGAAGAATAGCTAACTATGGCTACACCTTC.